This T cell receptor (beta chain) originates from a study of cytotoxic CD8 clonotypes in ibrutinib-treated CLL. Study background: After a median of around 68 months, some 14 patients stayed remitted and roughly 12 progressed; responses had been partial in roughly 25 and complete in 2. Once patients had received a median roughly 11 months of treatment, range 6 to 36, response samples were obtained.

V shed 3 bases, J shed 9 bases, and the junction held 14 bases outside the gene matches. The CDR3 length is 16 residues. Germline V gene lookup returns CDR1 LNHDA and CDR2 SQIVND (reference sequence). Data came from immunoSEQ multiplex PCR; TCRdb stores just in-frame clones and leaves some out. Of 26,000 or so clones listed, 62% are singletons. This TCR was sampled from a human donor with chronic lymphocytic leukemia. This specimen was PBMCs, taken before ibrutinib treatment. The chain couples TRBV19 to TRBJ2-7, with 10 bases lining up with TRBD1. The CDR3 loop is CASSILAGTGDYVQYF. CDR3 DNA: TGTGCCAGTAGTATCCTCGCCGGGACAGGGGACTATGTGCAGTACTTC.